This TCR beta chain was identified in a study of blood T cell repertoires in COVID-19. On the study more broadly: Sample material is recorded as cDNA or gDNA derived from T cells, B-cell-depleted T cells, or PBMCs.

The repertoire was sequenced with immunoSEQ multiplex PCR; TCRdb's copy has only in-frame clones and lacks some. Here the sample spans 250,000 to 300,000 clones, approximately 82% being singletons. Losses at the gene ends were 6 bases for V and 3 bases for J; bases not matched to a gene: 2. The CDR3 consists of 14 residues. Germline values: CDR1 SNHLY, CDR2 FYNNEI. This clone was counted once. Sequences were obtained from peripheral blood. The chain uses TRBV2 and TRBJ2-1; 10 positions match TRBD2. This receptor was obtained from a man aged 60 to 69 who had recovered from COVID-19. CDR3 sequence: CASRASGGYNEQFF. The DNA for the CDR3 is TGTGCCAGCAGAGCTAGCGGGGGCTACAATGAGCAGTTCTTC.